This TCR beta chain was captured in a study of response to subunit inactivated influenza vaccine. Each CDR3 protein is one row after TCRdb ran MiXCR on the RT-PCR reads. The table includes more than 400,000 distinct CDR3 sequences, 6% to 9% detected once. This clonotype showed up many times. What it binds is not known. Study observations and caveats: After each seasonal influenza vaccination, few new T cells are recruited, the authors suggested.

Deletions cut 1 base from V and 0 bases from J, with 9 bases between. The CDR3 covers 14 residues. The germline V gene has CDR1 DFQATT and CDR2 SNEGSKA (reference sequence). This chain links TRBV20-1 with TRBJ1-1; no definite D call. The sequence was collected from a man aged 50 to 69 who received an inactivated influenza vaccine. The sample in question was PBMCs from blood, obtained roughly 24 months after vaccination. The CDR3 spells CSARGTVMNTEAFF. The CDR3 DNA reads as TGCAGTGCTAGAGGGACGGTGATGAACACTGAAGCTTTCTTT.